These 6 T cell receptor beta chains came from one sample sequenced in a study of T cell repertoires in cytomegalovirus infection. Each CDR3 protein is one row after TCRdb ran MiXCR on the reads. The sample has approximately 71,000 distinct CDR3 sequences, roughly 20% seen once. Their antigens remain unidentified. The sample consisted of CD8+ T cells from cultured PBMCs, taken from culture after CMV antigen stimulation. Source of these receptors: a human donor in good health (CMV status not recorded). Some clones in this sample may be carry-over from other donors' samples.

This clonotype was found a few times. CDR3 amino acids: CASRVRQGASGNTIYF. CDR3 DNA sequence: TGTGCCAGCAGAGTAAGACAGGGGGCGTCTGGAAACACCATATATTTT. This chain connects TRBV7-2 to TRBJ1-3; 10 nucleotides align to TRBD1. Trimming took 6 bases from V and 1 from J; bases not matched to a gene: 6. This CDR3 spans 16 amino acids. Germline lookup yields CDR1 SGHTA and CDR2 FQGNSA.

The chain links TRBV7-8 to TRBJ2-7; the match to TRBD1 covers 7 bases. With 0 bases clipped from V and 3 bases from J, the junction kept 14 bases outside the gene matches. From germline, CDR1 is SGHVS and CDR2 FQNEAQ. The CDR3 has 18 amino acids. CDR3 DNA: TGTGCCAGCAGCTTAGCAGCGACAGGGAGTTCTCTGCGCTACGAGCAGTACTTC. As protein: CASSLAATGSSLRYEQYF.

This chain connects TRBV6-6 to TRBJ1-1; D uncertain. Per the germline V gene, CDR1 is MNHNY and CDR2 is SVGAGI (reference sequence). The CDR3 is 10 residues long. Trimming pared 11 bases from V and 0 bases from J, leaving 4 bases between. The CDR3 sequence: CACLNTEAFF. The CDR3 DNA follows: TGTGCCTGTTTGAACACTGAAGCTTTCTTT.

This clonotype was seen more than once but under ten times. The V gene is TRBV7-9, the J gene TRBJ1-1; D is uncertain. The CDR3 sequence is 12 residues long. CDR1 and CDR2 (germline): SEHNR, FQNEAQ (reference sequence). V lost 2 bases and J 6 bases, leaving 7 bases between the germline ends. The CDR3 spells CASSLRVPEAFF. The CDR3 region has the DNA TGTGCCAGCAGCTTACGTGTGCCTGAAGCTTTCTTT.

The DNA of the CDR3 is TGTGCCAGCAGCCCCCCCGGAATGAACACTGAAGCTTTCTTT. As protein: CASSPPGMNTEAFF. The chain joins TRBV7-9 to TRBJ1-1, with D hard to call. Germline values: CDR1 SEHNR, CDR2 FQNEAQ (reference sequence). V was cut by 5 bases and J by 0 bases, with 10 bases left in between. This CDR3 contains 14 residues.

This clonotype has a count of ten or more. The V gene is TRBV12-3 or TRBV12-4, the J gene TRBJ1-4; a possible D gene is TRBD1 (5 bases). The CDR3 totals 14 residues. V was cut by 3 bases and J by 5 bases, with 10 bases left in between. CDR3: CASSFRGGNEKLFF. The CDR3 DNA sequence: TGTGCCAGCAGTTTTCGGGGCGGAAATGAAAAACTGTTTTTT.